One and the same sample provided the 14 T cell receptor beta chains below, sequenced in a study of T cell responses to AZD1222 COVID-19 vaccine. Repertoires were generated with immunoSEQ multiplex PCR, while TCRdb's copy carries only in-frame clones and drops some. The sample includes 140,000 to 150,000 clones, around nine tenths of them seen just once. The sequencing used peripheral blood, collected on day 0 of AZD1222 vaccination. The receptors stem from an adult in good health.

The rearrangement joins TRBV6-6 to TRBJ1-2; 9 nucleotides line up with TRBD1. Unmatched junction bases numbered 7, after V lost 8 bases and J lost 6 bases. Per germline, CDR1 MNHNY and CDR2 SVGAGI (reference sequence). This CDR3 comprises 13 residues. This chain's CDR3 is CASGKQGANGYTF. As DNA, the CDR3 is TGTGCCAGCGGCAAACAGGGGGCAAATGGCTACACCTTC.

The chain links TRBV29-1 to TRBJ1-5, with 8 bases matching TRBD1. Germline CDR1 SQVTM, CDR2 ANQGSEA. The CDR3 length is 14 residues. After removal of 6 bases from V and 0 bases from J, the junction contained 4 bases not matched to a gene. CDR3 sequence: CSVIQGGSNQPQHF. The CDR3 DNA is TGCAGCGTGATACAGGGGGGTAGCAATCAGCCCCAGCATTTT.

The chain has TRBV2 and TRBJ1-2; the D gene is possibly TRBD1 (6 bases). The CDR3 has 16 residues. Germline V gene data show CDR1 as SNHLY and CDR2 as FYNNEI. V was trimmed by 2 bases and J by 5 bases, leaving 18 bases between them. CDR3 coding DNA: TGTGCCAGCAGTGAATGGGTTCTGGGGGCCTCATATGGCTACACCTTC. This encodes CASSEWVLGASYGYTF.

The V and J genes are TRBV9 and TRBJ2-7, with 11 bases matching TRBD1. V trimming: 2 bases; J trimming: 5 bases; junction bases outside the gene matches: 6. Germline V CDR1 and CDR2: SGDLS, YYNGEE. This CDR3 has 15 amino acids. Here the CDR3 DNA reads TGTGCCAGCAGCGTCTGGGACAGGGGGTCTGACGAGCAGTACTTC. Amino acids: CASSVWDRGSDEQYF.

V is TRBV9 and J is TRBJ2-3, with D hard to call. Trimming took off 3 bases at V and 2 bases at J, with 22 bases between the two ends. The CDR3 runs 18 residues. Looked up from germline, CDR1 is SGDLS and CDR2 is YYNGEE. The CDR3 DNA follows: TGTGCCAGCAGCGAACCAACCGCCAACTTCGGAGTCACAGATACGCAGTATTTT. Translation: CASSEPTANFGVTDTQYF.

The chain couples TRBV6-2 or TRBV6-3 to TRBJ1-5, with a weak D call TRBD1 (5 bases). CDR1 and CDR2 (germline): MNHEY, SVGEGT. The V end lost 6 bases, the J end lost 2 bases, and 17 bases lay between the germline ends. This CDR3 is built from 16 residues. The CDR3 region has the DNA TGTGCCAGCAGCCCTAACGGGGGGGTTGGCAATCAGCCCCAGCATTTT. Its protein product is CASSPNGGVGNQPQHF.

The chain uses TRBV2 and TRBJ2-1, with 7 bases fitting TRBD2. The CDR3 spans 17 residues. Germline values: CDR1 SNHLY, CDR2 FYNNEI. The J segment lost 0 bases and the V segment lost 2 bases, leaving 7 bases of the junction unmatched. The CDR3 spells CASSESPGGSSYNEQFF. In nucleotides, the CDR3 is TGTGCCAGCAGTGAATCTCCGGGCGGGAGCTCCTACAATGAGCAGTTCTTC.

This chain links TRBV30 with TRBJ1-4, with D unresolved. V was cut by 3 bases and J by 6 bases, with 14 bases left in between. The germline gives CDR1 GTSNPN, CDR2 SVGIG (reference sequence). This CDR3 has 14 residues. CDR3 sequence reads: CAWRLGSMDEKLFF. CDR3 in DNA: TGTGCCTGGAGATTGGGGTCAATGGATGAAAAACTGTTTTTT.

The rearrangement links TRBV30 to TRBJ1-5; D remains unclear. This CDR3 is built from 14 residues. V shed 5 bases and J shed 2 bases, with 13 bases lying between them. In germline, CDR1 is GTSNPN, CDR2 SVGIG (reference sequence). The CDR3 region has the DNA TGTGCCTGGGGTAGAAGTGAGGGCAATCAGCCCCAGCATTTT. Residues: CAWGRSEGNQPQHF.

The J gene is TRBJ2-1, the V gene TRBV19; D is ambiguous. This CDR3 contains 11 residues. Trimming removed 7 bases from V and 9 bases from J, with 10 bases in between. Germline lookup yields CDR1 LNHDA and CDR2 SQIVND (reference sequence). Here the CDR3 DNA reads TGTGCCAGTACCCGGGCGAGTGAGCAGTTCTTC. It yields the protein CASTRASEQFF. The full variable domain, with the rest looked up from reference TRBV19 and TRBJ2-1, is DGGITQSPKYLFRKEGQNVTLSCEQNLNHDAMYWYRQDPGQGLRLIYYSQIVNDFQKGDIAEGYSVSREKKESFPLTVTSAQKNPTAFYLCASTRASEQFFGPGTRLTVL.

This clone was observed a few times. V is TRBV5-5 and J is TRBJ2-7; 7 nucleotides match TRBD1. The trim removed 3 bases at V and 0 bases at J, leaving 6 bases unmatched. This CDR3 has 15 amino acids. The germline CDR1 and CDR2 sequences are SGHKS and YYEKEE (reference sequence). CDR3 loop: CASSSTGDSSYEQYF. As DNA, the CDR3 is TGTGCCAGCAGCTCCACAGGGGACAGCTCCTACGAGCAGTACTTC. Based on the CDR3 plus reference TRBV5-5 and TRBJ2-7, the full variable domain is DAGVTQSPTHLIKTRGQQVTLRCSPISGHKSVSWYQQVLGQGPQFIFQYYEKEERGRGNFPDRFSARQFPNYSSELNVNALLLGDSALYLCASSSTGDSSYEQYFGPGTRLTVT.

The chain carries TRBV24-1 and TRBJ2-1; D might be TRBD1 (5 bases). The CDR3 length is 18 residues. Germline V CDR1 and CDR2: KGHDR, SFDVKD. The V end lost 3 bases, the J end lost 4 bases, and 21 bases lay between the germline ends. CDR3 sequence reads: CATSDTQPTEKRYNEQFF. CDR3 coding DNA: TGTGCCACCAGTGATACCCAACCGACAGAGAAGAGATACAATGAGCAGTTCTTC.

The rearrangement joins TRBV10-2 to TRBJ2-7; either TRBD1 or TRBD2 may supply D (5 bases each). Germline CDR1 reads WSHSY; CDR2 reads SAAADI. The CDR3 contains 12 residues. V lost 10 bases, J lost 3 bases, and 13 bases lay in between. The CDR3 here is CATLGVDYEQYF. The CDR3 region has the DNA TGCGCCACCCTGGGGGTAGACTACGAGCAGTACTTC.

The chain is built from TRBV25-1 and TRBJ2-1, with 13 bases aligning to TRBD2. With 5 bases clipped from V and 8 bases from J, the junction kept 6 bases outside the gene matches. The CDR3 covers 15 residues. Germline lookup yields CDR1 MGHDK and CDR2 SYGVNS. CDR3 nucleotides: TGTGCCAGCAGTAAGGGACTAGCGGGAATCCATGAGCAGTTCTTC. Translation gives CASSKGLAGIHEQFF.